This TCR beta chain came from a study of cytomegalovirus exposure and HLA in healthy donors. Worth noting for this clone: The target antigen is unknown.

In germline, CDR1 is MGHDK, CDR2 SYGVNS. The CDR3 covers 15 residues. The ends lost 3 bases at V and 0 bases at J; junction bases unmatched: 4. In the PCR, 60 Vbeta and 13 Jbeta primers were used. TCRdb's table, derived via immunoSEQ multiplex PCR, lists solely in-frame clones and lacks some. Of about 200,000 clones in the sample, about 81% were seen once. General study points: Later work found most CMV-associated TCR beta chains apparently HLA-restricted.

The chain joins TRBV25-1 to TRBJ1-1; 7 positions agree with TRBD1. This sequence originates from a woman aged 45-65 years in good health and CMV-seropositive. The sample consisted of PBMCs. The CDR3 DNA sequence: TGTGCCAGCAGTGATGGACAGGTTATGAACACTGAAGCTTTCTTT. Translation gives CASSDGQVMNTEAFF.